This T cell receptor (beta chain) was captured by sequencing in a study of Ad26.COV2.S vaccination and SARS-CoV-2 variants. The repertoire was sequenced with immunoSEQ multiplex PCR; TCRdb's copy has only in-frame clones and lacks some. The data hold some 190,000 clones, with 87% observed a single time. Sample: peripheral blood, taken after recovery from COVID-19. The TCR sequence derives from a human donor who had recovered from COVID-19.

CDR3 nucleotides: TGCGCCAGCAGCTTGGCCGGGGGGGCCGACACCGGGGAGCTGTTTTTT. Amino acids: CASSLAGGADTGELFF. The chain uses TRBV5-1 and TRBJ2-2, with 8 nucleotides matching TRBD2. The CDR3 covers 16 residues. J lost 3 bases, V lost 0 bases, and 4 bases had no gene match. The germline CDR1 and CDR2 sequences are SGHRS and YFSETQ.